This TCR beta chain appears in the sequencing data of a study of T cell responses to AZD1222 COVID-19 vaccine. Overall study results and limits: Of the AZD1222 recipients, only five to seven were seropositive at baseline.

This CDR3 contains 17 residues. The J segment lost 0 bases and the V segment lost 2 bases, leaving 4 bases of the junction unmatched. CDR1 is SGHVS and CDR2 is FNYEAQ in the germline V gene. Clones were sequenced by immunoSEQ multiplex PCR, and TCRdb holds only the in-frame ones, with some missing. The data hold over 85,000 clones, with around nine tenths observed a single time. With respect to this clone: Its antigen is undetermined.

The chain carries TRBV7-6 and TRBJ1-6; 7 nucleotides agree with TRBD1. Sequenced here: peripheral blood, sampled on day 0 of AZD1222 vaccination. This TCR came from an adult in good health. For the CDR3, the DNA is TGTGCCAGCAGCTTAAGGACAGGCAGCTCCTATAATTCACCCCTCCACTTT. Protein product: CASSLRTGSSYNSPLHF.